Presented here are 17 T cell receptor beta chains from one specimen sequenced in a study of siplizumab effects on memory and regulatory T cells. The repertoire was sequenced with immunoSEQ multiplex PCR; TCRdb's copy has only in-frame clones and lacks some. The repertoire includes some 88,000 clones, 85% to 90% of them detected once, and roughly 15% sits in the top ten. What was sequenced was CD4+ T cells sorted from blood. These receptors all come from a human donor in good health.

The J gene is TRBJ2-3, the V gene TRBV7-3; D not certain. V was cut by 1 base and J by 1 base, with 6 bases left in between. The CDR3 spans 14 residues. The V gene's germline CDR1 is SGHTA and CDR2 FQGTGA. CDR3 region: CASSLISRTDTQYF. The CDR3 nucleotides read TGTGCCAGCAGCTTAATCTCCCGCACAGATACGCAGTATTTT. Using reference TRBV7-3 and TRBJ2-3 for the parts outside the CDR3, the full variable domain is GAGVSQTPSNKVTEKGKYVELRCDPISGHTALYWYRQSLGQGPEFLIYFQGTGAADDSGLPNDRFFAVRPEGSVSTLKIQRTERGDSAVYLCASSLISRTDTQYFGPGTRLTVL.

In this sample, this clone turned up once. The genes are TRBV15 and TRBJ1-5; D is unclear. Germline CDR1 and CDR2: LNHNV and YYDKDF (reference sequence). V lost 0 bases and J lost 3, with 9 bases in between. The CDR3 sequence is 15 residues long. This CDR3 is CATSREGRFNQPQHF. CDR3 sequence (DNA): TGTGCCACCAGCAGAGAGGGAAGGTTCAATCAGCCCCAGCATTTT.

V is TRBV28 and J is TRBJ2-7; the D is unclear. Trimming cost V 1 base and J 9 bases, with 13 bases left between them. The CDR3 consists of 13 residues. Germline V lookup: CDR1 MDHEN, CDR2 SYDVKM. The CDR3 is CASSLSPEKGQYF. The CDR3 DNA sequence: TGTGCCAGCAGTTTATCACCGGAAAAGGGGCAGTACTTC. Filled out from reference TRBV28 and TRBJ2-7, the complete variable domain reads DVKVTQSSRYLVKRTGEKVFLECVQDMDHENMFWYRQDPGLGLRLIYFSYDVKMKEKGDIPEGYSVSREKKERFSLILESASTNQTSMYLCASSLSPEKGQYFGPGTRLTVT.

This clone was found once. This chain connects TRBV19 to TRBJ2-2; D ambiguous. V was shortened by 1 base and J by 3 bases, with 6 bases between the two germline ends. Germline V gives CDR1 LNHDA, CDR2 SQIVND (reference sequence). CDR3 length: 14 amino acids. The CDR3, as DNA: TGTGCCAGTAGTATAGGCACCCACACCGGGGAGCTGTTTTTT. It translates to CASSIGTHTGELFF.

This chain links TRBV7-2 with TRBJ1-1; no clear D. Germline values: CDR1 SGHTA, CDR2 FQGNSA. Trimming stripped 7 bases from V and 7 bases from J, with 16 bases between. This CDR3 comprises 13 residues. The CDR3 DNA follows: TGTGCCAGCACCCCCTCGGGCTGGGGTGAAGCTTTCTTT. This codes for CASTPSGWGEAFF.

V and J are TRBV25-1 and TRBJ2-6; D is unclear. This CDR3 region has 15 residues. Germline V gives CDR1 MGHDK, CDR2 SYGVNS. Trimming took 7 bases from V and 0 from J, leaving 10 bases between them. The CDR3 region is CASTPPGSGANVLTF. The CDR3 nucleotides read TGTGCCAGCACCCCCCCCGGCTCTGGGGCCAACGTCCTGACTTTC.

The rearrangement joins TRBV19 to TRBJ2-1; 9 bases map to TRBD1. The CDR3 consists of 15 residues. Unmatched junction bases numbered 4, after V lost 5 bases and J lost 2 bases. Per the germline V gene, CDR1 is LNHDA and CDR2 is SQIVND (reference sequence). Written as DNA, the CDR3 is TGTGCCAGTAGTCGGGACAGGGCAACCTACAATGAGCAGTTCTTC. Translation: CASSRDRATYNEQFF.

The chain has TRBV28 and TRBJ2-1; the D gene is possibly TRBD1 (6 bases). The CDR3 has 17 residues. With 1 base removed from V and 5 bases from J, the gap between germline ends came to 18 bases. In germline, CDR1 is MDHEN, CDR2 SYDVKM. This chain's CDR3 is CASSLFRARGSHNEQFF. CDR3 coding DNA: TGTGCCAGCAGTTTATTCCGGGCCAGGGGTTCCCACAATGAGCAGTTCTTC. Filled out from reference TRBV28 and TRBJ2-1, the complete variable domain reads DVKVTQSSRYLVKRTGEKVFLECVQDMDHENMFWYRQDPGLGLRLIYFSYDVKMKEKGDIPEGYSVSREKKERFSLILESASTNQTSMYLCASSLFRARGSHNEQFFGPGTRLTVL.

The gene calls are TRBV19 and TRBJ2-2; TRBD2 matches 7 bases. The trim removed 3 bases at V and 3 bases at J, leaving 13 bases unmatched. The CDR3 is 18 residues long. CDR1 LNHDA and CDR2 SQIVND come from the germline V gene (reference sequence). The CDR3 DNA reads TGTGCCAGTAGTATTACGCGGATGAGAGGGAGGGACACCGGGGAGCTGTTTTTT. It codes for CASSITRMRGRDTGELFF.

The J gene is TRBJ2-5, the V gene TRBV27, with D possibly being TRBD2 (6 bases). This CDR3 spans 14 amino acids. CDR1 MNHEY and CDR2 SMNVEV come from the germline V gene (reference sequence). Trimming cost V 2 bases and J 4 bases, with 11 bases left between them. The CDR3 region has the DNA TGTGCCAGCAGTTTAATCGGGAGAGGAGAGACCCAGTACTTC. It codes for CASSLIGRGETQYF.

The chain is built from TRBV11-3 and TRBJ2-1, with 10 bases that match TRBD2. The CDR3 spans 18 residues. The germline CDR1 and CDR2 sequences are SGHNT and YENEEA. Losses at the gene ends were 1 base for V and 6 bases for J; bases not matched to a gene: 12. The CDR3 nucleotides are TGTGCCAGCAGCTTAGGAGACAGGGGTGCTAGCGGGGGCAATGAGCAGTTCTTC. Amino acid sequence: CASSLGDRGASGGNEQFF.

The V gene is TRBV14, the J gene TRBJ2-1; 9 bases align to TRBD2. CDR1 and CDR2 (germline): SGHDN, FVKESK. The J segment lost 10 bases and the V segment lost 6 bases, leaving 10 bases of the junction unmatched. The CDR3 length is 14 residues. The CDR3 sequence is CASRPLAGDQEQFF. The CDR3 DNA is TGTGCCAGCAGGCCCTTAGCGGGAGACCAGGAGCAGTTCTTC.

V usage is TRBV4-2 and J usage is TRBJ2-3, with TRBD2 matching 12 bases. Germline assignment: CDR1 LGHNA and CDR2 YNFKEQ. J was trimmed by 2 bases and V by 5 bases; bases with no gene match: 5. This CDR3 has 16 residues. CDR3 region: CASSWRLAGDTDTQYF. The DNA for the CDR3 is TGTGCCAGCAGCTGGCGACTAGCGGGAGACACAGATACGCAGTATTTT.

The V and J genes are TRBV7-2 and TRBJ1-3; D is possibly TRBD1 (6 bases). Per the germline V gene, CDR1 is SGHTA and CDR2 is FQGNSA. The CDR3 runs 16 residues. Deletions cut 2 bases from V and 4 bases from J, with 15 bases between. CDR3 sequence reads: CASSLLSRGTGNTIYF. In nucleotides, the CDR3 is TGTGCCAGCAGCTTATTGTCCAGGGGAACCGGAAACACCATATATTTT.

This clone was counted only a few times. The chain couples TRBV6-6 to TRBJ2-2; tentative D call: TRBD2 (5 bases). The CDR3 covers 15 residues. Trimming pared 2 bases from V and 9 bases from J, leaving 16 bases between. The germline V gene has CDR1 MNHNY and CDR2 SVGAGI (reference sequence). The CDR3 region is CASSYIGRRSRELFF. CDR3 bases: TGTGCCAGCAGTTACATTGGGCGGAGGTCCCGGGAGCTGTTTTTT.

CDR3 DNA sequence: TGTGCCAGCTCACCCTTAGGGGGGTCGACTAATGAAAAACTGTTTTTT. Protein sequence: CASSPLGGSTNEKLFF. The gene calls are TRBV18 and TRBJ1-4; a possible D gene is TRBD1 (6 bases). The V gene's germline CDR1 is KGHSH and CDR2 LQKENI. This CDR3 region has 16 residues. Trimming took 3 bases from V and 2 from J, leaving 13 bases between them.

This clone was recorded only once. V is TRBV14 and J is TRBJ2-1, with TRBD1 as a possible D gene (5 bases). Germline CDR1 is SGHDN and CDR2 is FVKESK. The V gene lost 3 bases and the J gene lost 4 bases, with 13 bases spanning the gap. The CDR3 sequence is 15 residues long. In DNA form, the CDR3 reads TGTGCCAGCAGCCACACCAACCAGGGATACAATGAGCAGTTCTTC. Translated: CASSHTNQGYNEQFF.